Below, 10 T cell receptor beta chains from the same sample are listed, as sequenced in a study of blood T cell repertoires in COVID-19. Measured with immunoSEQ multiplex PCR; TCRdb has only the in-frame clones, and not every one. Of a few hundred thousand clones in the sample, approximately 82% were seen once. The sequenced material came from peripheral blood. Receptor source: a woman aged 18-35 years with acute or convalescent COVID-19.

The genes are TRBV2 and TRBJ1-2, with 7 bases aligning to TRBD1. The CDR3 covers 13 residues. V shed 5 bases and J 4 bases; nucleotides not matched to a gene: 4. Germline CDR1 SNHLY, CDR2 FYNNEI. CDR3 sequence: CASSQQGFYGYTF. CDR3 DNA sequence: TGTGCCAGCAGTCAACAGGGGTTCTATGGCTACACCTTC. Combining the CDR3 with reference TRBV2 and TRBJ1-2 gives the whole variable domain EPEVTQTPSHQVTQMGQEVILRCVPISNHLYFYWYRQILGQKVEFLVSFYNNEISEKSEIFDDQFSVERPDGSNFTLKIRSTKLEDSAMYFCASSQQGFYGYTFGSGTRLTVV.

The CDR3 nucleotides are TGCGCCAGCAGTGAGCCTTACAGGGTCACTGAAGCTTTCTTT. This codes for CASSEPYRVTEAFF. The gene calls are TRBV10-2 and TRBJ1-1; D perhaps matches TRBD1 (6 bases). Trimming took off 2 bases at V and 4 bases at J, with 11 bases between the two ends. Germline CDR1 is WSHSY and CDR2 is SAAADI. CDR3 size: 14 residues.

V gene TRBV27 combines with J gene TRBJ1-1; D remains unclear. The CDR3 spans 13 residues. In germline, CDR1 is MNHEY, CDR2 SMNVEV (reference sequence). The V and J ends lost 4 bases and 1 base respectively, with 7 bases between them. In DNA form, the CDR3 reads TGTGCCAGCAGTTATACAGCGAACACTGAAGCTTTCTTT. It codes for CASSYTANTEAFF.

The chain has TRBV5-8 and TRBJ1-1; 7 bases align to TRBD1. Looked up from germline, CDR1 is SGHTS and CDR2 is YDEGEE. Germline trimming cut 4 bases from V and 0 bases from J; bases unmatched to any gene: 9. This CDR3 has 16 residues. CDR3 in amino acids: CASSPTTGRMNTEAFF. CDR3 sequence (DNA): TGTGCCAGCAGCCCAACGACAGGGAGAATGAACACTGAAGCTTTCTTT.

The DNA for the CDR3 is TGTGCCAGCAGCTTACTGAGGGCGAACACCGGGGAGCTGTTTTTT. Protein: CASSLLRANTGELFF. This rearrangement joins TRBV7-8 to TRBJ2-2; tentatively, D is TRBD2 (5 bases). V was pared by 2 bases and J by 0 bases, with 7 bases between. Germline assignment: CDR1 SGHVS and CDR2 FQNEAQ. The CDR3 is 15 residues long. The variable domain in full, completed from reference TRBV7-8 and TRBJ2-2, reads GAGVSQSPRYKVAKRGQDVALRCDPISGHVSLFWYQQALGQGPEFLTYFQNEAQLDKSGLPSDRFFAERPEGSVSTLKIQRTQQEDSAVYLCASSLLRANTGELFFGEGSRLTVL.

The chain has TRBV27 and TRBJ2-1; 9 bases agree with TRBD1. The CDR3 runs to 18 residues. Germline assignment: CDR1 MNHEY and CDR2 SMNVEV (reference sequence). Trimming cost V 1 base and J 2 bases; bases outside gene matches: 9. The CDR3 protein is CASSLLYAGTGTYNEQFF. The CDR3 region has the DNA TGTGCCAGCAGTTTATTGTACGCCGGGACAGGGACCTACAATGAGCAGTTCTTC.

The V call is TRBV6-2 or TRBV6-3, the J call TRBJ2-1; D ambiguous. Germline V gene lookup returns CDR1 MNHEY and CDR2 SVGEGT. This CDR3 contains 15 residues. V lost 4 bases to trimming and J lost 4 bases, with 14 bases between them. CDR3 loop: CASSFLGGLYNEQFF. The CDR3 nucleotides are TGTGCCAGCAGTTTTCTTGGTGGGCTTTACAATGAGCAGTTCTTC.

The chain is built from TRBV5-1 and TRBJ2-2, with D maybe TRBD2 (6 bases). The germline V gene encodes CDR1 SGHRS and CDR2 YFSETQ. V was shortened by 0 bases and J by 2 bases, with 11 bases between the two germline ends. This CDR3 is 16 amino acids long. CDR3 DNA: TGCGCCAGCAGCTTGGGGGGACTCGGAAACACCGGGGAGCTGTTTTTT. Its translation: CASSLGGLGNTGELFF.

This rearrangement joins TRBV29-1 to TRBJ1-1; tentatively, D is TRBD1 (6 bases). The CDR3 runs to 11 residues. Trimming left V 5 bases short and J 4 bases short, with 8 bases between. The germline gives CDR1 SQVTM, CDR2 ANQGSEA. This CDR3 is CSVIQGTEAFF. Here the CDR3 DNA reads TGCAGCGTTATACAGGGCACTGAAGCTTTCTTT.

This rearrangement joins TRBV19 to TRBJ2-1; 9 bases match TRBD2. Germline CDR1 reads LNHDA; CDR2 reads SQIVND (reference sequence). J lost 10 bases, V lost 3 bases, and 4 bases had no gene match. This CDR3 is 13 amino acids long. The CDR3 DNA reads as TGTGCCAGTAGTATGAATAGCGGGGGCGAGCAGTTCTTC. This gives the protein CASSMNSGGEQFF.